The 2 T cell receptor beta chains given below trace back to one sample, sequenced in a study of T cells in Graves' hyperthyroidism and ophthalmopathy. Researchers took RNA transcripts and amplified the TCR beta CDR3 regions from them. First-round RT-PCR with HTBI primers amplified the TCR CDR3 region. MiXCR was run by TCRdb on the multiplex PCR reads, yielding one entry per CDR3 protein. The table has approximately 640,000 distinct CDR3 sequences, 17% seen once; the top ten hold around a sixth. Sequenced sample: blood. These TCRs come from a man in his forties or fifties with Graves' hyperthyroidism.

This clonotype occurred a few times. This rearrangement joins TRBV6-1 to TRBJ2-1; 10 nucleotides line up with TRBD2. Germline V gene sequence: CDR1 MNHNS, CDR2 SASEGT. V was clipped by 7 bases and J by 6 bases; unmatched bases: 9. CDR3 length equals 15 residues. Here the CDR3 DNA reads TGTGCCAGCACCACCGGGACTAGCGCGATCAATGAGCAGTTCTTC. Protein sequence: CASTTGTSAINEQFF.

In its sample, this clonotype was seen a few times. As DNA, the CDR3 is TGCGCCAGCAGCCCCCGACAGGGGCCCGGGGAGCTGTTTTTT. Residues: CASSPRQGPGELFF. This rearrangement joins TRBV5-1 to TRBJ2-2; 8 nucleotides align to TRBD1. This CDR3 contains 14 residues. J was trimmed by 6 bases and V by 4 bases; bases with no gene match: 5. CDR1 and CDR2 from the germline V gene are SGHRS and YFSETQ.